Reported below is one T cell receptor beta chain. What it binds is unknown. Researchers collected roughly 9.8 milliliters of peripheral blood from every single donor. The authors ran a second PCR of roughly 6 to 12 cycles using a sample-barcoded 5' primer and a J-beta primer mix. Every cDNA was tagged by a template-switch adaptor with 12 random nucleotides. TCRdb reprocessed the 5' RACE reads via MiXCR and lists one record per CDR3 protein. This table has about 1,600,000 distinct CDR3 sequences, approximately 38% appearing once. These data belong to a study of blood T cells in healthy people across ages. Trimming at V came to 6 bases and at J to 2 bases, leaving 8 bases not matched to a gene. The length of the CDR3 is 15 residues. Germline values: CDR1 MNHEY, CDR2 SVGAGI. Study-level findings and limits: Older age went with lower TCR beta diversity per million T cells, in a roughly linear way. With unsorted PBMCs, a conclusive comparison of naive versus antigen-experienced cells was not possible.

Sequenced sample: blood. The J gene is TRBJ1-2, the V gene TRBV6-5, with TRBD1 identical over 8 bases. The receptor's source is a woman aged 18-29 years in good health. The CDR3 coding sequence is TGTGCCAGCAGAGCATTAACAGGGGGGAACTATGGCTACACCTTC. Translating gives CASRALTGGNYGYTF.